The 13 T cell receptor beta chains given below trace back to one sample, sequenced in a study of OX40 agonist ivuxolimab in advanced cancers. The data were produced by immunoSEQ multiplex PCR, yet TCRdb's version contains in-frame clones alone and is incomplete. This sample has about 78,000 clones, with approximately 90% found just once. The sequencing here drew on CD4+ or CD8+ T cells sorted from blood, taken in a trial of the OX40 agonist ivuxolimab. The receptors were sampled from an adult with an advanced solid tumor such as melanoma, head and neck, liver or kidney cancer.

The gene calls are TRBV7-2 and TRBJ2-1, with 10 bases identical to TRBD1. This CDR3 is built from 15 residues. Trimming at V came to 3 bases and at J to 5 bases, leaving 4 bases not matched to a gene. Germline CDR1 reads SGHTA; CDR2 reads FQGNSA. The CDR3, as DNA: TGTGCCAGCAGCTTTAGGACAGGGGGTAACAATGAGCAGTTCTTC. This codes for CASSFRTGGNNEQFF. The entire variable domain, with the rest obtained from reference TRBV7-2 and TRBJ2-1, is as follows: GAGVSQSPSNKVTEKGKDVELRCDPISGHTALYWYRQSLGQGLEFLIYFQGNSAPDKSGLPSDRFSAERTGGSVSTLTIQRTQQEDSAVYLCASSFRTGGNNEQFFGPGTRLTVL.

This clone showed up just once. V usage is TRBV10-3 and J usage is TRBJ1-2, with TRBD1 matching 9 bases. The V gene's germline CDR1 is ENHRY and CDR2 SYGVKD. The CDR3 has 16 amino acids. V lost 3 bases to trimming and J lost 10 bases; unmatched junction nucleotides: 15. CDR3 nucleotides: TGTGCCATCAGTGACCCGCCGGGACAGGGTCGCGGAGACTACACCTTC. It encodes CAISDPPGQGRGDYTF.

This sequence joins TRBV28 and TRBJ1-3; 8 bases align to TRBD1. The germline gives CDR1 MDHEN, CDR2 SYDVKM. V lost 3 bases, J lost 4 bases, and 2 bases stayed unmatched. The CDR3 length is 14 residues. The CDR3 DNA is TGTGCCAGCAGTTTCTGGGACAGGGGAAACACCATATATTTT. This codes for CASSFWDRGNTIYF.

The chain recombines TRBV20-1 with TRBJ2-3; D is undetermined. Germline values: CDR1 DFQATT, CDR2 SNEGSKA (reference sequence). There are 11 residues in the CDR3. Trimming pared 5 bases from V and 2 bases from J, leaving 5 bases between. CDR3 region: CSADHTDTQYF. The CDR3 DNA reads TGCAGTGCTGATCACACAGATACGCAGTATTTT.

The CDR3 DNA reads TGTGCCAGCAGTGACCATGTGTACCCCTACGAGCAGTACTTC. This translates into CASSDHVYPYEQYF. V is TRBV2 and J is TRBJ2-7; D is ambiguous. This CDR3 is built from 14 residues. Germline V gene lookup returns CDR1 SNHLY and CDR2 FYNNEI. V was clipped by 3 bases and J by 2 bases, with 11 bases between them.

This clone was detected only once. The chain is built from TRBV5-4 and TRBJ1-3, with TRBD1 matching 7 bases. The CDR3 runs 15 residues. Germline V gene lookup returns CDR1 SGHNT and CDR2 YYREEE (reference sequence). Trimming removed 2 bases from V and 4 bases from J; junction bases left unmatched: 6. CDR3 protein: CASSLDRAAGNTIYF. In DNA form, the CDR3 reads TGTGCCAGCAGCTTAGACAGGGCGGCCGGAAACACCATATATTTT.

The V and J genes are TRBV5-4 and TRBJ2-7; D is unclear. CDR1 SGHNT and CDR2 YYREEE come from the germline V gene (reference sequence). The CDR3 totals 13 residues. Trimming shortened V by 4 bases and J by 3 bases, and 11 bases separated the two germline ends. CDR3 coding DNA: TGTGCCAGCAGCCCGCGAGACCGCTACGAGCAGTACTTC. This encodes CASSPRDRYEQYF. Full variable domain (remainder filled in from reference TRBV5-4 and TRBJ2-7): ETGVTQSPTHLIKTRGQQVTLRCSSQSGHNTVSWYQQALGQGPQFIFQYYREEENGRGNFPPRFSGLQFPNYSSELNVNALELDDSALYLCASSPRDRYEQYFGPGTRLTVT.

The chain carries TRBV7-6 and TRBJ2-2; TRBD2 matches 14 bases. CDR3 size: 17 residues. The V segment lost 7 bases and the J segment 4 bases; nucleotides outside the gene matches: 8. Germline V lookup: CDR1 SGHVS, CDR2 FNYEAQ. The CDR3 loop reads CASNQGTSGSGTGELFF. Written as DNA, the CDR3 is TGTGCCAGCAACCAAGGGACTAGCGGGAGTGGCACCGGGGAGCTGTTTTTT.

This clone came up a few times. This chain joins TRBV5-1 and TRBJ1-2; TRBD1 agrees at 12 bases. V shed 0 bases, J shed 6 bases, and the junction held 3 bases outside the gene matches. CDR3 length: 15 residues. Per germline, CDR1 SGHRS and CDR2 YFSETQ. The CDR3 nucleotides read TGCGCCAGCAGCTTGGCGGGACAGGGGGCCAATGGCTACACCTTC. Residues: CASSLAGQGANGYTF.

This clone was seen a few times. The rearrangement joins TRBV5-1 to TRBJ1-2; D remains ambiguous. This CDR3 has 13 amino acids. The germline V gene encodes CDR1 SGHRS and CDR2 YFSETQ. V was clipped by 0 bases and J by 7 bases, with 10 bases between them. This CDR3 reads CASSLELVSGYTF. CDR3 DNA: TGCGCCAGCAGCTTGGAATTGGTTTCTGGCTACACCTTC.

The DNA for the CDR3 is TGTGCCAGCAGCAGGCTGGGGCTAGCGGGAGTCGCCGGGGAGCTGTTTTTT. Its protein product is CASSRLGLAGVAGELFF. The rearrangement joins TRBV7-8 to TRBJ2-2, with 10 bases aligning to TRBD2. Trimming took 5 bases from V and 6 from J; bases not matched to a gene: 12. The CDR3 spans 17 residues. CDR1 is SGHVS, CDR2 FQNEAQ, per germline.

V and J are TRBV14 and TRBJ1-1; tentative D call: TRBD1 (5 bases). This CDR3 is built from 14 residues. Germline lookup yields CDR1 SGHDN and CDR2 FVKESK. With 2 bases removed from V and 4 bases from J, the gap between germline ends came to 11 bases. CDR3 in amino acids: CASSQLGPFTEAFF. The CDR3 nucleotides read TGTGCCAGCAGCCAACTGGGGCCCTTCACTGAAGCTTTCTTT.

The rearrangement uses TRBV18 and TRBJ2-2; TRBD1 is a possible D gene (6 bases). The CDR3 is 15 residues long. The germline V gene has CDR1 KGHSH and CDR2 LQKENI. The V end was cut by 3 bases, the J end by 4 bases, with 12 bases between. The CDR3 spells CASSPGTIGTGELFF. DNA for the CDR3: TGTGCCAGCTCACCCGGGACAATCGGCACCGGGGAGCTGTTTTTT.